Sequencing of this TCR beta chain was carried out in a study of human T cells and chemical hapten exposure (dated by TCRdb to about 2021). As for the study more broadly: For sensitization, 2% DPC in acetone was applied to a roughly 2 cm by roughly 2 cm area of upper inner arm skin. Throughout the study period of 20 to 30 weeks, patients also received therapeutic DPC doses to the scalp every week. Patch tests used Finn chambers with 0.01% DPC on the upper back, scored after 6 days by International Contact Dermatitis Research Group standards. The patient cohort, mostly female, included alopecia areata with under or over 50% scalp involvement, alopecia totalis and alopecia universalis. Libraries were pooled for sequencing, and variation in per-sample TCR yields was attributed mainly to small differences in library volumes within the pool. The study tracked peripheral blood TCR repertoire changes in vivo during primary and secondary sensitization to the hapten diphenylcyclopropenone (DPC) in alopecia patients. Blood was sampled from patients pre-sensitization (week 0) and at 2, 6 and about 24 weeks after DPC sensitization. Approximately 30 alopecia patients provided blood for TCR sequencing at one to four time points (pre-sensitization, 2, 6 and 24 weeks). Broader findings and caveats from the paper: No change with DPC sensitization was found in the number of TCRs above 1 in 1000 frequency, and no evidence of global repertoire structure alterations was found. Expanded TCRs formed significantly more large CDR3 similarity clusters than pre-sensitization or healthy control sets, consistent with antigen-driven responses. All patients had alopecia, a presumed autoimmune disease, so their immune response might differ from that of healthy individuals. Repeated subsampling changed both the strength of the expansion versus patch-test correlation and the threshold at which the correlation became significant. Patch test score was positively correlated with the number of PT1 expanded TCRs, with significance at thresholds 8, 16 and 32 but not at 4.

The library was obtained by RACE. Sequencing was performed on a NextSeq 500. During library preparation, unique molecular identifiers were attached to individual cDNA molecules so that TCRs could be counted in a quantitative, reproducible way. Each blood RNA sample was used to sequence both TCR alpha and TCR beta chains. The original pipeline was this. A median of about 100,000 TCRs per sample was observed, with a range of roughly 23,224 to 700,000. V, J and CDR3 annotation of the TCR reads was carried out using the Decombinator software suite. To make PS versus PT1 abundance plots, every sample was subsampled to the same number of TCRs (28,000). Expanded TCRs were defined as absent before sensitization and observed at least eight times at the 2-week time point. TCRdb itself trimmed the public reads at Q25 with fastp, ran MiXCR and retained productive beta chains. Under each unique CDR3 protein, matching rows form one entry showing the most common genes and DNA. The V and J calls and clone size are TCRdb's, not the authors'. This sample comprises under 450,000 distinct CDR3 sequences, roughly 5% of them detected only once. The top ten clones comprise over 2% of the sample.

The time point label here, explained by the study, means: patch test 1, 2 weeks after DPC sensitization. The treatment or condition label of this sample denotes: therapeutic diphenylcyclopropenone sensitization with weekly scalp DPC. At each patch-test visit, blood was drawn before the patch test was applied. To be eligible, patients had to be aged 18 to 70, diagnosed with alopecia and judged suitable for DPC therapy, while pregnant patients were excluded. Total RNA was extracted from unfractionated whole blood collected in Tempus Blood RNA tubes. From a lookup of the germline V gene, CDR1 and CDR2 are SQVTM and ANQGSEA. Including cysteine and phenylalanine, the CDR3 has 13 amino acids. Here the CDR3 DNA is all that survives: 39 bases in frame from base 1. V is reduced by 2 bases and J by 6 bases, leaving a spacing of 12 bases between them. This clonotype was counted ten times or more. Its antigen is unknown. The sample holds no much larger clone one base away, and base qualities are not on file.

This sequence originates from a woman aged 45-59 years with alopecia areata. Some clones in this sample may be carry-over from other donors' samples. Sequenced material: whole blood, taken in connection with sensitization to the hapten diphenylcyclopropenone (DPC). The rearranged chain carries TRBV29-1 and TRBJ2-3; a tentative D match to TRBD1 spans 6 bases. CDR3 protein: CSVETGYGDTQYF. The DNA sequence reads TGCAGCGTTGAAACAGGGTATGGCGATACGCAGTATTTT.